By share of the sample, the clone carrying this T cell receptor beta chain is medium-sized. Its cognate antigen is unknown. CD25-based Treg depletion was applied to purified naive CD4+ T cells. Trimming removed 7 bases at V and 0 bases at J, with 13 bases between. The CDR3 extends over 15 amino acids. Germline V gene data show CDR1 as MNHEY and CDR2 as SVGAGI. Findings and caveats of the study: Tumor Tregs overlapped most with tumor, then blood, naive CD4+ cells.

TCRdb fed the 5' RACE reads into MiXCR, producing one record per CDR3 protein. The sample lists tens of thousands of distinct CDR3 sequences, approximately 20% occurring once. This clonotype originated in a female donor with breast cancer. Sequencing was done on a sample of naive CD4+ T cells sorted from a lymph node. Subset of the sample: naive CD4+ T cells, CD4+CD45RA+CD25-. The chain is built from TRBV6-5 and TRBJ1-5; no clear D. CDR3 DNA: TGTGCCAGCAAGGATCGGGTTAATAGCAATCAGCCCCAGCATTTT. It codes for CASKDRVNSNQPQHF.